The 20 T cell receptor beta chains reported below all come from one sample, sequenced in a study of CD8+CD57+ T cells in acquired aplastic anemia. For CDR3 and TCR beta VDJ profiling, genomic DNA was the template used. TCRdb reprocessed the reads via MiXCR and lists one record per CDR3 protein. In the table there are 190,000 or so distinct CDR3 sequences, over 60% of which are singletons. The material sequenced was sorted CD4+, CD8+, or CD8+CD57+ T cells (not recorded which) from PBMCs. Receptors were obtained from a human donor in good health.

This clonotype was counted a single time. The gene calls are TRBV15 and TRBJ1-2; D not certain. This CDR3 spans 13 amino acids. Germline lookup yields CDR1 LNHNV and CDR2 YYDKDF (reference sequence). V shed 3 bases and J shed 7 bases, with 12 bases lying between them. The CDR3 here is CATSSLPGVGYTF. The CDR3 DNA reads TGTGCCACCAGCAGTTTACCAGGAGTTGGCTACACCTTC.

The V and J genes are TRBV6-4 and TRBJ2-3, with D perhaps being TRBD1 or TRBD2 (5 bases each). Trimming took off 4 bases at V and 0 bases at J, with 8 bases between the two ends. From germline, CDR1 is MRHNA and CDR2 SNTAGT. This CDR3 has 14 residues. The DNA for the CDR3 is TGTGCCAGCAGTGGGGACGGAAGCACAGATACGCAGTATTTT. Translated: CASSGDGSTDTQYF.

This chain uses TRBV14 with TRBJ1-5; D gene uncertain. CDR1 and CDR2 (germline): SGHDN, FVKESK. The V end was cut by 4 bases, the J end by 2 bases, with 6 bases between. The CDR3 extends over 13 amino acids. As DNA, the CDR3 is TGTGCCAGCAGCCCGGCGGGCAATCAGCCCCAGCATTTT. This encodes CASSPAGNQPQHF.

This clonotype was found many times. The rearrangement uses TRBV2 and TRBJ2-5; D gene unclear. Trimming removed 3 bases at V and 2 bases at J, with 7 bases between. CDR3 size: 13 residues. Germline values: CDR1 SNHLY, CDR2 FYNNEI. The CDR3 nucleotides are TGTGCCAGCAGTGATGTAAAACAAGAGACCCAGTACTTC. This gives the protein CASSDVKQETQYF.

In the case of this clonotype: This sequence may be a read error, since a much larger clone differs from it by one base. V usage is TRBV6-5 and J usage is TRBJ2-5, with D possibly matching TRBD1 (6 bases). The CDR3 contains 16 residues. Germline V gene sequence: CDR1 MNHEY, CDR2 SVGAGI. The germline V and J ends were trimmed by 6 bases and 11 bases, with 28 bases remaining between them. CDR3 sequence reads: CASRPETGWTYNEQYF. CDR3 nucleotide sequence: TGTGCCAGCAGACCAGAAACAGGGTGGACTTACAATGAGCAGTACTTC.

This clonotype was counted a few times. A junction end diverges from the germline sequence, so it may reflect a read error. The V and J genes are TRBV27 and TRBJ1-1; D remains ambiguous. Germline values: CDR1 MNHEY, CDR2 SMNVEV (reference sequence). This CDR3 is built from 14 residues. In DNA, the CDR3 is TGTGCCAGCAGCCCTTTTGCAACGAACGCTGAAGCTTTCTTT. Encoded protein: CASSPFATNAEAFF.

This clonotype was detected many times. The V call is TRBV6-1, the J call TRBJ1-1, with D possibly being TRBD1 (6 bases). Trimming removed 5 bases from V and 6 bases from J, with 19 bases in between. CDR1 and CDR2 (germline): MNHNS, SASEGT. This CDR3 contains 15 residues. The CDR3 DNA follows: TGTGCCAGCAGTACCAGGGGTGAGTCCGTCGCTGAAGCTTTCTTT. Translated, it gives CASSTRGESVAEAFF.

The V gene is TRBV5-1, the J gene TRBJ2-3, with 7 bases fitting TRBD1. CDR1 is SGHRS, CDR2 YFSETQ, per germline. The V gene end was trimmed by 0 bases and the J gene end by 4 bases; junction bases not matched to a gene: 5. The CDR3 has 15 amino acids. CDR3 sequence: CASSLGQGNPDTQYF. CDR3 nucleotide sequence: TGCGCCAGCAGCTTGGGACAGGGAAACCCAGATACGCAGTATTTT.

This clonotype was seen at least ten times. The chain links TRBV24-1 to TRBJ2-1; weak D call: TRBD1 (5 bases). V lost 4 bases, J lost 1 base, and 13 bases lay in between. Germline values: CDR1 KGHDR, CDR2 SFDVKD. The CDR3 contains 16 residues. The CDR3 loop reads CATSDPRQGSYNEQFF. The CDR3 region has the DNA TGTGCCACCAGTGACCCCCGTCAGGGTTCCTACAATGAGCAGTTCTTC.

The gene calls are TRBV15 and TRBJ1-5, with D possibly matching TRBD1 (5 bases). V gave up 10 bases and J gave up 2 bases, with 18 bases separating them. Looked up from germline, CDR1 is LNHNV and CDR2 is YYDKDF (reference sequence). There are 15 residues in the CDR3. The DNA for the CDR3 is TGTGCCAGCCGCCGGGGGGTCGGAGGCAATCAGCCCCAGCATTTT. It codes for CASRRGVGGNQPQHF.

The genes are TRBV24-1 and TRBJ2-5; TRBD1 matches 8 bases. This CDR3 has 15 amino acids. Germline V gene data show CDR1 as KGHDR and CDR2 as SFDVKD. J was trimmed by 4 bases and V by 4 bases; bases with no gene match: 7. CDR3 protein: CATSERRGQGETQYF. CDR3 bases: TGTGCCACCAGTGAAAGGCGCGGACAGGGAGAGACCCAGTACTTC.

This clonotype was observed many times. The V and J genes are TRBV10-3 and TRBJ1-4; no clear D gene. Trimming stripped 2 bases from V and 7 bases from J, with 11 bases between. The CDR3 has 14 amino acids. CDR1 ENHRY and CDR2 SYGVKD come from the germline V gene. Here the CDR3 DNA reads TGTGCCATCAGTGAGGCGGGAGAGGGTGAAAAACTGTTTTTT. Residues: CAISEAGEGEKLFF.

The CDR3 coding sequence is TGTGCCAGCAGTTCCGTCAAGCTCGGGACTAGCGGGGTTGCCTACGAGCAGTACTTC. This codes for CASSSVKLGTSGVAYEQYF. The chain combines TRBV28 with TRBJ2-7; 13 bases match TRBD2. The CDR3 spans 19 residues. The germline gives CDR1 MDHEN, CDR2 SYDVKM. Unmatched junction bases numbered 14, after V lost 4 bases and J lost 2 bases.

The V gene is TRBV7-9, the J gene TRBJ1-4; tentatively, D is TRBD1 (6 bases). Germline V lookup: CDR1 SEHNR, CDR2 FQNEAQ (reference sequence). Trimming took off 2 bases at V and 6 bases at J, with 13 bases between the two ends. The length of the CDR3 is 15 residues. The DNA for the CDR3 is TGTGCCAGCAGCTTAAATTCGGGGGGCCATGAAAAACTGTTTTTT. Translated: CASSLNSGGHEKLFF. Based on the CDR3 plus reference TRBV7-9 and TRBJ1-4, the full variable domain is DTGVSQNPRHKITKRGQNVTFRCDPISEHNRLYWYRQTLGQGPEFLTYFQNEAQLEKSRLLSDRFSAERPKGSFSTLEIQRTEQGDSAMYLCASSLNSGGHEKLFFGSGTQLSVL.

The CDR3 loop is CASSLGEGGETQYF. Written as DNA, the CDR3 is TGTGCCAGCAGCTTGGGCGAAGGGGGGGAGACCCAGTACTTC. The rearrangement links TRBV9 to TRBJ2-5; either TRBD1 or TRBD2 may supply D (6 bases each). The germline V gene has CDR1 SGDLS and CDR2 YYNGEE. The CDR3 has 14 amino acids. The ends were cut back, 4 bases at V and 5 bases at J, with 15 bases in the middle.

This clonotype was detected a few times. The junction shows a germline mismatch at one end, possibly a read error. This chain links TRBV6-5 with TRBJ2-5; D perhaps matches TRBD2 (5 bases). The germline V gene has CDR1 MNHEY and CDR2 SVGAGI. The CDR3 is 10 amino acids. CDR3 loop: CASSYSGISF. The CDR3 DNA sequence: TGTGCCAGCAGTTACTCCGGGATTTCATTC.

The chain uses TRBV19 and TRBJ2-3, with D unresolved. The CDR3 spans 15 residues. The V and J ends lost 3 bases and 1 base respectively, with 11 bases between them. Germline V gives CDR1 LNHDA, CDR2 SQIVND (reference sequence). CDR3 coding DNA: TGTGCCAGTAGTATCAAGGTTGTAGGCACAGATACGCAGTATTTT. It translates to CASSIKVVGTDTQYF.

This clonotype was found many times. The V call is TRBV29-1, the J call TRBJ2-7; TRBD1 might be the D (6 bases). Trimming removed 5 bases from V and 3 bases from J, with 14 bases in between. The germline V gene encodes CDR1 SQVTM and CDR2 ANQGSEA. CDR3 length: 13 amino acids. The CDR3 reads CSVNGQRLYEQYF. Written as DNA, the CDR3 is TGCAGCGTTAACGGACAGAGACTCTACGAGCAGTACTTC.

This clonotype was counted a few times. CDR3 region: CASSPGQGGYTF. CDR3 coding DNA: TGTGCCAGCAGCCCAGGACAGGGGGGCTACACCTTC. V gene TRBV7-9 combines with J gene TRBJ1-2; 9 bases align to TRBD1. Trimming cost V 5 bases and J 8 bases; bases outside gene matches: 3. Germline V gives CDR1 SEHNR, CDR2 FQNEAQ (reference sequence). The CDR3 consists of 12 residues.

The chain uses TRBV9 and TRBJ2-5; TRBD2 aligns across 8 bases. This CDR3 is built from 16 residues. The junction had 5 bases not matched to a gene; V was cut back by 0 bases and J by 1 base. Germline loops: CDR1 SGDLS, CDR2 YYNGEE. The chain's CDR3 is CASSVGIAGSQETQYF. The CDR3 DNA reads as TGTGCCAGCAGCGTAGGTATAGCGGGATCCCAAGAGACCCAGTACTTC.